The TCR beta chain under discussion was sequenced for a study of a mutant IDH1 vaccine in newly diagnosed glioma. The overall study: Patients under treatment included around 60% males and around 38% females and had a mean age of approximately 44 years. Receipt of radiotherapy, temozolomide, or both preceded the study, and most received both. Study conclusions and caveats: Detectable vaccine-induced immune responses arose in about 92% of patients.

Method: immunoSEQ multiplex PCR; TCRdb's copy keeps in-frame clones and lacks some. Found here are roughly 38,000 clones, under 80% of them singletons; the top ten hold about 9.1%. Germline CDR1 and CDR2: MNHNY and SVGAGI (reference sequence). CDR3 size: 15 residues. V dropped 5 bases and J dropped 7 bases, with 20 bases sitting between them. Time point specified: baseline, week 1 (first vaccination visit). Treatment defined: pre-vaccination baseline after standard-of-care therapy. Each donor presented with a new WHO grade 3 or 4 astrocytoma that tested IDH1-mutant and showed ATRX loss. With respect to this clone: Antigen unknown.

The chain carries TRBV6-6 and TRBJ1-2; D may be TRBD1 (6 bases). This TCR was sampled from a man in his forties or fifties with glioma. Some clones in this sample may be carry-over from other donors' samples. The sequences come from PBMCs, collected from a glioma patient treated with radiotherapy, temozolomide or both. CDR3 amino acids: CASSGRDNTPLGYTF. The CDR3, as DNA: TGTGCCAGCAGTGGCCGGGACAACACCCCCCTTGGCTACACCTTC.